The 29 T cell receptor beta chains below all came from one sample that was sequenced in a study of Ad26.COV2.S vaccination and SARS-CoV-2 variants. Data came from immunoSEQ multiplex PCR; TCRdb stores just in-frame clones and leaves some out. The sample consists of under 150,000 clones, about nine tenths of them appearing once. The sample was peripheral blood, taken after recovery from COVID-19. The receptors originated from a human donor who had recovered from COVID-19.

The CDR3: CASRYPVDRLTDTQYF. CDR3 nucleotide sequence: TGCGCCAGCAGATATCCCGTGGACAGACTCACAGATACGCAGTATTTT. The rearrangement joins TRBV5-1 to TRBJ2-3; perhaps TRBD1 as D (6 bases). Per the germline V gene, CDR1 is SGHRS and CDR2 is YFSETQ. This CDR3 has 16 amino acids. V was shortened by 5 bases and J by 2 bases, with 18 bases between the two germline ends.

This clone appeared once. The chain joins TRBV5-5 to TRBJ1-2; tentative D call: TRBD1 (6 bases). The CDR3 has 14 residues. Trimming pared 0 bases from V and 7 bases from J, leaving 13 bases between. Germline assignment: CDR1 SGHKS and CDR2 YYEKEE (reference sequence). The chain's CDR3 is CASSLAQGMSGYTF. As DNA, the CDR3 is TGTGCCAGCAGCTTGGCACAGGGAATGAGTGGCTACACCTTC.

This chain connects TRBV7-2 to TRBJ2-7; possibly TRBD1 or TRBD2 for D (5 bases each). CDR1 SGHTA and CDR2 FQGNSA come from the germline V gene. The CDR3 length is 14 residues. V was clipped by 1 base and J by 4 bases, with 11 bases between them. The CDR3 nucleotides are TGTGCCAGCAGCTTAGGTGAGGGGTTTTACGAGCAGTACTTC. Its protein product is CASSLGEGFYEQYF.

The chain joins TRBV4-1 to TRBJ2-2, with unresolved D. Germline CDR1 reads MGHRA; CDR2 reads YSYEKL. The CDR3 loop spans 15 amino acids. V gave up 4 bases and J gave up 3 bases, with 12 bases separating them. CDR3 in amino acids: CASSPGSLYTGELFF. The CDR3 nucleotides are TGCGCCAGCAGCCCCGGGTCACTCTACACCGGGGAGCTGTTTTTT.

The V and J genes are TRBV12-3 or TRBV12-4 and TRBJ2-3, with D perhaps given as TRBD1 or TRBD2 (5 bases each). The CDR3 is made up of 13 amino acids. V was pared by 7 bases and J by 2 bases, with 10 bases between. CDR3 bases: TGTGCCAGCAATAACGGGGCCACAGATACGCAGTATTTT. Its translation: CASNNGATDTQYF.

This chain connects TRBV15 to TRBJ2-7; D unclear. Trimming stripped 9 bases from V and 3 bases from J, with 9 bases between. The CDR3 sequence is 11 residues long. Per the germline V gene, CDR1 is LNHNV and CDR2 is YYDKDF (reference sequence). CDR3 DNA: TGTGCCACAGCTTCAGGCTACGAGCAGTACTTC. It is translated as CATASGYEQYF.

The CDR3 coding sequence is TGTGCCAGTAGTATAGCTGAGGGGATTCGTTCGTACGAGCAGTACTTC. Protein product: CASSIAEGIRSYEQYF. The genes are TRBV19 and TRBJ2-7, with D possibly called TRBD1 or TRBD2 (5 bases each). The CDR3 covers 16 residues. Trimming took off 1 base at V and 4 bases at J, with 17 bases between the two ends. Per the germline V gene, CDR1 is LNHDA and CDR2 is SQIVND (reference sequence).

The CDR3 DNA reads TGTGCCAGCAGAGGTACGCCAGGGGAGCCCCAGCATTTT. It codes for CASRGTPGEPQHF. The chain combines TRBV12-3 or TRBV12-4 with TRBJ1-5, with D possibly TRBD1 on 6 matching bases. This CDR3 is 13 amino acids long. The V end was cut by 6 bases, the J end by 8 bases, with 14 bases between.

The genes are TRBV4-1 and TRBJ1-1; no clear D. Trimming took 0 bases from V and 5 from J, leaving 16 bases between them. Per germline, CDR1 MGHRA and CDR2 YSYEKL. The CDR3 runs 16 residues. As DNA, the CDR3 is TGCGCCAGCAGCCAAGACTCGGAGGGAATCAGGACTGAAGCTTTCTTT. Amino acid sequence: CASSQDSEGIRTEAFF.

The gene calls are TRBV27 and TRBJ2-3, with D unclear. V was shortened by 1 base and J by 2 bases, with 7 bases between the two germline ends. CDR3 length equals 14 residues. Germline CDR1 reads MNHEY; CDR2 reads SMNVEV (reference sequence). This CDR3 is CASSLYIYTDTQYF. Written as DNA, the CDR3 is TGTGCCAGCAGTTTATACATCTACACAGATACGCAGTATTTT.

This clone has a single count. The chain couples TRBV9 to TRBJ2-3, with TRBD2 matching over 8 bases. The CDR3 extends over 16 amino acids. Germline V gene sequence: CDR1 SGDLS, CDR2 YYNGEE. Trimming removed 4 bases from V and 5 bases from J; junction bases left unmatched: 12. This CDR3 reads CASSPRAGGLLDTQYF. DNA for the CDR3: TGTGCCAGCAGCCCGAGGGCGGGGGGACTTTTAGATACGCAGTATTTT.

The CDR3 reads CASSRNRAFNNEQFF. CDR3 bases: TGTGCCAGCAGCCGGAACAGGGCCTTTAACAATGAGCAGTTCTTC. J is TRBJ2-1 and V is TRBV11-2, with a weak D call TRBD1 (6 bases). There are 15 residues in the CDR3. Germline CDR1 SGHAT, CDR2 FQNNGV. Trimming removed 5 bases from V and 5 bases from J, with 16 bases in between.

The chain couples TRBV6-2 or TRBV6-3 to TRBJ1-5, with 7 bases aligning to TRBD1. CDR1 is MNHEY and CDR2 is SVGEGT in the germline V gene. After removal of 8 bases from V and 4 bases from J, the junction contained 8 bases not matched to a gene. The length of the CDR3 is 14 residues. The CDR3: CASRQTGWNQPQHF. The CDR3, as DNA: TGTGCCAGCCGCCAGACAGGGTGGAATCAGCCCCAGCATTTT.

CDR3 protein: CATSRDPRVAGELFF. CDR3 DNA: TGTGCCACCAGCAGAGATCCTAGGGTGGCCGGGGAGCTGTTTTTT. V gene TRBV15 combines with J gene TRBJ2-2, with D unclear. V was shortened by 0 bases and J by 6 bases, with 11 bases between the two germline ends. The CDR3 totals 15 residues. Germline V gene data show CDR1 as LNHNV and CDR2 as YYDKDF (reference sequence). The whole variable domain, filled in from reference TRBV15 and TRBJ2-2, reads DAMVIQNPRYQVTQFGKPVTLSCSQTLNHNVMYWYQQKSSQAPKLLFHYYDKDFNNEADTPDNFQSRRPNTSFCFLDIRSPGLGDTAMYLCATSRDPRVAGELFFGEGSRLTVL.

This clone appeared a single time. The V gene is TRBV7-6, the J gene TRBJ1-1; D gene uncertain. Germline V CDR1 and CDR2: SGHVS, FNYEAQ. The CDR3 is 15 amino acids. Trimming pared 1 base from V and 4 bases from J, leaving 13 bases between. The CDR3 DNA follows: TGTGCCAGCAGCTTAGAGTCTTGGGGTATCACTGAAGCTTTCTTT. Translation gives CASSLESWGITEAFF.

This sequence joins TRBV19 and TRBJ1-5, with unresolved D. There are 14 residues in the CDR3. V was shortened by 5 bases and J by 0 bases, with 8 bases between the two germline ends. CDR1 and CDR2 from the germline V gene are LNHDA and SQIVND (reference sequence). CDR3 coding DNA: TGTGCCAGTAGTGCGACGGGTAGCAATCAGCCCCAGCATTTT. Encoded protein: CASSATGSNQPQHF. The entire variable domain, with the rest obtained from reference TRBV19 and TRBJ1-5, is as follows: DGGITQSPKYLFRKEGQNVTLSCEQNLNHDAMYWYRQDPGQGLRLIYYSQIVNDFQKGDIAEGYSVSREKKESFPLTVTSAQKNPTAFYLCASSATGSNQPQHFGDGTRLSIL.

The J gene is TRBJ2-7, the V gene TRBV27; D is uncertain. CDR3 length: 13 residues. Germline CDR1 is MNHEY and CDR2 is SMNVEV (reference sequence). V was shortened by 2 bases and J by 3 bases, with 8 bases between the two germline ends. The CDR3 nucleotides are TGTGCCAGCAGTTTAACCCCCAGCTACGAGCAGTACTTC. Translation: CASSLTPSYEQYF.

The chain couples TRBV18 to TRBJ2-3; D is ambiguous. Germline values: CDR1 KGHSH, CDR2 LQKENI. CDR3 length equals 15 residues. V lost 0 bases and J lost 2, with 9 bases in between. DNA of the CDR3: TGTGCCAGCTCACCACCTGACGAGCCCACAGATACGCAGTATTTT. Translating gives CASSPPDEPTDTQYF.

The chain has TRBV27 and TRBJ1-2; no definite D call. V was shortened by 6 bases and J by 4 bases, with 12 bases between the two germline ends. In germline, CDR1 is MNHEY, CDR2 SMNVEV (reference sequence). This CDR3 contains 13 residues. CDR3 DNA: TGTGCCAGCAGCGTACAGACGGGCTATGGCTACACCTTC. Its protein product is CASSVQTGYGYTF.

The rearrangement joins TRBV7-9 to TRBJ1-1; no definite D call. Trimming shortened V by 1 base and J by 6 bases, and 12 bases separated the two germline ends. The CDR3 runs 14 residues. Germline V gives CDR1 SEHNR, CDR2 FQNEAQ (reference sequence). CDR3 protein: CASSLEAEIAEAFF. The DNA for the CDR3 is TGTGCCAGCAGCTTAGAGGCTGAGATAGCTGAAGCTTTCTTT. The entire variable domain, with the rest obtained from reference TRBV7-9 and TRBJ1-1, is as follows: DTGVSQNPRHKITKRGQNVTFRCDPISEHNRLYWYRQTLGQGPEFLTYFQNEAQLEKSRLLSDRFSAERPKGSFSTLEIQRTEQGDSAMYLCASSLEAEIAEAFFGQGTRLTVV.

The CDR3 reads CASSPTADTQYF. The CDR3 DNA follows: TGTGCCAGCTCACCAACCGCAGATACGCAGTATTTT. V and J are TRBV18 and TRBJ2-3; D not resolved. Trimming cost V 2 bases and J 4 bases, with 4 bases left between them. The germline V gene encodes CDR1 KGHSH and CDR2 LQKENI. The CDR3 extends over 12 amino acids. Based on the CDR3 plus reference TRBV18 and TRBJ2-3, the full variable domain is NAGVMQNPRHLVRRRGQEARLRCSPMKGHSHVYWYRQLPEEGLKFMVYLQKENIIDESGMPKERFSAEFPKEGPSILRIQQVVRGDSAAYFCASSPTADTQYFGPGTRLTVL.

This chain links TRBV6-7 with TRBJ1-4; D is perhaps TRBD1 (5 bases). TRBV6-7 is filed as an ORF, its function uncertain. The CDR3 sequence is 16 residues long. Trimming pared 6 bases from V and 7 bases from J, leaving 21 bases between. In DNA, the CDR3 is TGTGCCAGCAGACTGGGAATTCAGGGTAAGCTTGAAAAACTGTTTTTT. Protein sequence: CASRLGIQGKLEKLFF.

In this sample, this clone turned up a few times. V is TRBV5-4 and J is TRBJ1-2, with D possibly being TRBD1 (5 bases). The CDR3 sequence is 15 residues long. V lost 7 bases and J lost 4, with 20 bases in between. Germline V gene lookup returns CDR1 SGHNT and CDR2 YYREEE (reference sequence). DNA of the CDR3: TGTGCCAGCCTACCCGCGCCCAGTAGGGGCTATGGCTACACCTTC. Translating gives CASLPAPSRGYGYTF.

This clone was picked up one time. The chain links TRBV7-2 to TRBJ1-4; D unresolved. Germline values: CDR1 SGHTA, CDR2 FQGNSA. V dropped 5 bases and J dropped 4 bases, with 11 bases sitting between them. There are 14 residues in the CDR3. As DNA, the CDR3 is TGTGCCAGCAGCCTCACCGGGGATAATGAAAAACTGTTTTTT. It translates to CASSLTGDNEKLFF.

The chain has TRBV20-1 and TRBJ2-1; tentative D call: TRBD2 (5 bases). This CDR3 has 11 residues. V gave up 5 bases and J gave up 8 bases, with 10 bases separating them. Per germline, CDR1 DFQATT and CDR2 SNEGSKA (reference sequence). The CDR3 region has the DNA TGCAGTGCTCCGGACTTTGATGAGCAGTTCTTC. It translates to CSAPDFDEQFF.

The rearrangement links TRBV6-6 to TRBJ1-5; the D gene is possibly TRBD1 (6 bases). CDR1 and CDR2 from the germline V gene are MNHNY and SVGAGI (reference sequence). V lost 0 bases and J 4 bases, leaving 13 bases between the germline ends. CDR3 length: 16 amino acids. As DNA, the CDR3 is TGTGCCAGCAGTTACTCGATGAGGGGGAGTAATCAGCCCCAGCATTTT. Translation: CASSYSMRGSNQPQHF.

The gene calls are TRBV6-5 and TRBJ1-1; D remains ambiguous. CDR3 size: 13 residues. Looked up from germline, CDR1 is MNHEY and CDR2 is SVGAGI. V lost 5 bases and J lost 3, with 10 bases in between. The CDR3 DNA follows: TGTGCCAGCAGTCAGAGGTCCCACACTGAAGCTTTCTTT. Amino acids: CASSQRSHTEAFF.

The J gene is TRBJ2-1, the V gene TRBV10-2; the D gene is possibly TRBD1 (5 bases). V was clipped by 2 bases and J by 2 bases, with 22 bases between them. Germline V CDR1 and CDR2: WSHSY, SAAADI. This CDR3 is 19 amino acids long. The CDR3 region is CASSERVTALLTPYNEQFF. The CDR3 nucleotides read TGCGCCAGCAGTGAGCGGGTGACAGCCCTATTAACCCCCTACAATGAGCAGTTCTTC.

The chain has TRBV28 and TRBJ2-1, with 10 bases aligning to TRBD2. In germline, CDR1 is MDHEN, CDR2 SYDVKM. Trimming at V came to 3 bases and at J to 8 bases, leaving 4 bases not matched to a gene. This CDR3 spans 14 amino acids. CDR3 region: CASSFSGGAHEQFF. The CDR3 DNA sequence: TGTGCCAGCAGTTTCAGCGGGGGGGCTCATGAGCAGTTCTTC.